This T cell receptor beta chain is from a study of CD8+CD57+ T cells in acquired aplastic anemia. At the level of the study: DNA recovered from sorted CD4+ and CD8+ cells had a mean of around 3.3 ug. In CD4+ cells, healthy donors produced an average of approximately 10 million reads. Findings of the study overall: Both patients and controls carried the same twenty-nine CD8+ CDR3 sequences. Any difference that existed in CD8+ Simpson's diversity between patients and controls was not significant.

Genomic DNA acted as the template from which TCR beta VDJ combination and CDR3 sequence profiling were carried out. MiXCR, run by TCRdb on the reads, gives a single entry per CDR3 protein. The table has under 75,000 distinct CDR3 sequences, 45% to 55% seen once. As regards this clonotype: The target antigen is unknown.

V was trimmed by 1 base and J by 7 bases, leaving 10 bases between them. The CDR3 contains 13 residues. The chain has TRBV12-3 or TRBV12-4 and TRBJ1-2, with D perhaps matching TRBD1 (6 bases). Sequencing was performed on sorted CD4+, CD8+, or CD8+CD57+ T cells (not recorded which) from PBMCs. The receptor's source is a human donor in good health, serving as a control. DNA of the CDR3: TGTGCCAGCAGTTTAGGAGGGGGAAGTGGCTACACCTTC. It codes for CASSLGGGSGYTF.